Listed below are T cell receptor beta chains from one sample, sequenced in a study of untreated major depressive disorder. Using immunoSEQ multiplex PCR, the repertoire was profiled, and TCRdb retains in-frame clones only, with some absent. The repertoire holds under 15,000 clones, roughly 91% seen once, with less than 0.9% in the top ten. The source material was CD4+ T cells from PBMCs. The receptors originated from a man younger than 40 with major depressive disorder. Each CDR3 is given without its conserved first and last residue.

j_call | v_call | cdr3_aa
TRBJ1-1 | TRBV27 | ASTLTGGGTEAF
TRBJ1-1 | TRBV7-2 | ASSLAGTGEAF
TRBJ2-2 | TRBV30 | AWNRQGITGELF
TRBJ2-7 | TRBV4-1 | ASSQGGASWSTEQY
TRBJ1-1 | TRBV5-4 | ASSPDRANTEAF
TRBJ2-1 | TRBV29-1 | SVEPETAYNEQF
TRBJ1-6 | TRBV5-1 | ASSLKGDNSPLH
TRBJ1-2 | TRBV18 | ASSPPSRVEGYT
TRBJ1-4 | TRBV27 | ASSFRDEKLF
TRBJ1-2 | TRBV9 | ASSPGRQGGGYGYT
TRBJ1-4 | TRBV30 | AWKRGTHEKLF
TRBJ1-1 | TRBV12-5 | ASGFDRGGLNTEAF
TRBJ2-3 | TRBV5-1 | ASSSNDWKKEQY
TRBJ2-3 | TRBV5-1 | ASSLAQGQDTQY
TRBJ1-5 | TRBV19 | ASSVGRNQPQH
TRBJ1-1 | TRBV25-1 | ASSEWNTEAF
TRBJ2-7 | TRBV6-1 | ASSVTSGEAYEQY
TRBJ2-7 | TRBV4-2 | ASSRAGAYEQY
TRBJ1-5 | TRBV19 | ASSMSGGLH
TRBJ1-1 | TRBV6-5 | ASSYVGDTEAF
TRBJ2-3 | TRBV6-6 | ASLWGGGGGSDTQY
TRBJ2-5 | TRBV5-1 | ASRPGTGGSFQETQY
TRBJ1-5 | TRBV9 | ASSVGGISNQPQH
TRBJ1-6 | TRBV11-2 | ASSLSDSPNSPLH